The clone carrying this TCR beta chain has a handful of counts. Antigen unknown. TCR beta CDR3 regions were amplified from RNA. During a first-round RT-PCR of the TCR CDR3, the HTBI primer set was used. TCRdb processed the multiplex PCR reads anew with MiXCR; each CDR3 protein has one entry. Altogether 500,000 to 750,000 distinct CDR3 sequences are present, less than 20% being singletons, with the ten largest covering less than 9.5%. These data come from a study of T cells in Graves' hyperthyroidism and ophthalmopathy. Study findings and constraints: Expanded thyroid clonotypes (above 0.001) were mostly also found in blood.

V was cut by 3 bases and J by 8 bases, with 9 bases left in between. From germline, CDR1 is KGHDR and CDR2 SFDVKD. The CDR3 runs to 12 residues. The clonotype was recovered from a woman in her 30s with Graves' hyperthyroidism. The V call is TRBV24-1, the J call TRBJ1-2, with D possibly TRBD1 on 6 matching bases. Input material: blood. The CDR3 region has the DNA TGTGCCACCAGTGATCCTGGGACAGGCTACACCTTC. This translates into CATSDPGTGYTF.